This TCR beta chain stems from a study of patients and donors after allogeneic stem cell transplantation (TCRdb year 2020). V and J lose 6 bases and 0 bases, and a span of 14 bases separates them. The CDR3 spans 14 residues, from the cysteine through the phenylalanine. The kept DNA is CDR3 alone, 42 bases in frame from the first base. Based on the germline V gene (reference sequence), the CDR1 and CDR2 sequences are DFQATT and SNEGSKA. The receptor library was made with RT-PCR. Sequencing instrument: NextSeq 550. TCRdb reprocessed the public reads (quality trimming at Q25 with fastp, clone calling with MiXCR) and kept in-frame beta chains. Rows are combined by CDR3 protein, so each entry shows the most common genes and DNA. The sample table lists about a million distinct CDR3 sequences, approximately 19% of them with a count of one. The ten largest clonotypes hold 6% of the sample. As to this clonotype: Its specific antigen is unknown. Within one base of it there is no much larger clone, and no base qualities were kept.

The TCR comes from a human donor who was either an allogeneic HSCT recipient or a stem cell or donor lymphocyte infusion donor (not recorded which). It is not recorded whose cells these are; they may come from a transplant donor. The sample consisted of blood, either unsorted or a sorted T cell fraction (not recorded which). The chain was built from TRBV20-1 and TRBJ1-2, with the D gene call left open. The CDR3 region: CSAGGILANYGYTF. The nucleotides read TGCAGTGCCGGCGGGATTCTAGCTAACTATGGCTACACCTTC.